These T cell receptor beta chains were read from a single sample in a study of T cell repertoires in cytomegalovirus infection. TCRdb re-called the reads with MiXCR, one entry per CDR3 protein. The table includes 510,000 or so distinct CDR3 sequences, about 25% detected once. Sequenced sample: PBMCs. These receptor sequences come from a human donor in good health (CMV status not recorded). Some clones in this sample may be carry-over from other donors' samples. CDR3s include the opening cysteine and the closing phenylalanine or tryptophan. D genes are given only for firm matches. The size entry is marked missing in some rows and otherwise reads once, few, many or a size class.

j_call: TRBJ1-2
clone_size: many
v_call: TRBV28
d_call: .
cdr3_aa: CASSPPTGTLYGYTF
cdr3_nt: TGTGCCAGCAGTCCCCCTACAGGTACCCTCTATGGCTACACCTTC

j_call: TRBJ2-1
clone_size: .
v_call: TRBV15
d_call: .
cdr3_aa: CATSRDSSVQFF
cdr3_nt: TGTGCCACCAGCAGAGATTCTAGCGTGCAGTTCTTC

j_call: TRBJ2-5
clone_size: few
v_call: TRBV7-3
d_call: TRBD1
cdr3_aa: CASGMTGGETQYF
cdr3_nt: TGTGCCAGCGGAATGACAGGGGGAGAGACCCAGTACTTC

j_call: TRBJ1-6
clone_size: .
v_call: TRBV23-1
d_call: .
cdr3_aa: CASSQSSGDGSPLHF
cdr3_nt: TGCGCCAGCAGTCAATCTTCCGGGGATGGTTCACCCCTCCACTTT

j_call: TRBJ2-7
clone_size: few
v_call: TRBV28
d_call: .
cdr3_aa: CASRAGSWSPYEQYF
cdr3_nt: TGTGCCAGCAGAGCCGGCTCATGGAGTCCCTACGAGCAGTACTTC

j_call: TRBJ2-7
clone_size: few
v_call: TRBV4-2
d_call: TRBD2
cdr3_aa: CASSQELAGGTTSYEQYF
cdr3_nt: TGTGCCAGCAGCCAAGAACTAGCGGGAGGAACTACCTCCTACGAGCAGTACTTC

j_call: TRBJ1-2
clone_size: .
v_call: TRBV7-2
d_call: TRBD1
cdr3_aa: CASSGGQGYGYTF
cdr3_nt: TGTGCCAGCAGCGGGGGACAGGGGTATGGCTACACCTTC

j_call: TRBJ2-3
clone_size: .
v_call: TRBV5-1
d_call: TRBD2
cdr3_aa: CASSKAGGTTDTQYF
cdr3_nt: TGCGCCAGCAGCAAAGCGGGAGGGACCACAGATACGCAGTATTTT

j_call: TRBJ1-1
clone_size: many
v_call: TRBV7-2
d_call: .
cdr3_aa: CASSKPIRNTEAFF
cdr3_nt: TGTGCCAGCAGCAAACCGATCCGAAACACTGAAGCTTTCTTT

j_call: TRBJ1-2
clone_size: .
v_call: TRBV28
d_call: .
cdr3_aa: CASSSSGRNYGYTF
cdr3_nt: TGTGCCAGCAGCTCTTCAGGGAGGAACTATGGCTACACCTTC

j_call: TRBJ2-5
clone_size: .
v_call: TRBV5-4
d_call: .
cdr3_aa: CASSLSPGTQYF
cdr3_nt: TGTGCCAGCAGCTTGAGCCCTGGGACCCAGTACTTC

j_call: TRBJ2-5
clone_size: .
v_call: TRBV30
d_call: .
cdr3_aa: CAFGETQYF
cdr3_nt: TGTGCCTTTGGGGAGACCCAGTACTTC

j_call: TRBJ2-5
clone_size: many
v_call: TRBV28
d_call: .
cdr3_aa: CASSSGQETQYF
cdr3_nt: TGTGCCAGCAGTTCGGGCCAAGAGACCCAGTACTTC

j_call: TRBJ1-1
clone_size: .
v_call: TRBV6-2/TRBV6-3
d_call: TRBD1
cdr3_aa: CASLGQIMNTEAFF
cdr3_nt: TGTGCCAGCCTGGGACAGATAATGAACACTGAAGCTTTCTTT

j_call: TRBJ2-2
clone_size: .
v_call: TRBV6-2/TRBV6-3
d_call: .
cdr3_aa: CASSWPGHNTGELFF
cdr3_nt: TGTGCCAGCAGTTGGCCGGGACATAACACCGGGGAGCTGTTTTTT

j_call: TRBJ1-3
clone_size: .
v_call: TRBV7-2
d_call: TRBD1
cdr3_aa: CASSSTGTGSGNTIYF
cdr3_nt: TGTGCCAGCAGCAGCACCGGGACAGGGTCTGGAAACACCATATATTTT

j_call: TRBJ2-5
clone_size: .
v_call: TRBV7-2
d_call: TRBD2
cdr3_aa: CASSPGLAERIGTQYF
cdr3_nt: TGTGCCAGCAGCCCGGGACTAGCGGAAAGAATTGGGACCCAGTACTTC

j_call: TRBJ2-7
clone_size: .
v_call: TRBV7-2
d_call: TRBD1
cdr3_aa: CASSLEQGAFEQYF
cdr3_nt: TGTGCCAGCAGCTTAGAACAGGGGGCATTCGAGCAGTACTTC

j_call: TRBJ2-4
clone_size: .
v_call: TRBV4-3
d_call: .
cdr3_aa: CASSQEGATKNIQYF
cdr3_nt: TGCGCCAGCAGCCAAGAGGGGGCCACCAAAAACATTCAGTACTTC

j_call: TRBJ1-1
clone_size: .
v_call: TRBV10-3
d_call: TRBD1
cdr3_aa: CAISRDRMNTEAFF
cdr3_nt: TGTGCCATCAGCCGGGACAGGATGAACACTGAAGCTTTCTTT

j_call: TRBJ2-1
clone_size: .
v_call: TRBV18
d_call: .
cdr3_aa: CASSPSYQSDEQFF
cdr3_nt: TGTGCCAGCTCACCGTCTTATCAGAGCGATGAGCAGTTCTTC

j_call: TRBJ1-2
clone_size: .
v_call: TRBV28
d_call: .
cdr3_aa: CDSSLPKPGPQGGYTF
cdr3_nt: TGTGACAGCAGTCTCCCCAAACCCGGGCCCCAGGGGGGCTACACCTTC

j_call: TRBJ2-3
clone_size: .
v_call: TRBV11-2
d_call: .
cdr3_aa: CASSPGRGTQYF
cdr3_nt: TGTGCCAGCAGCCCGGGGCGGGGTACGCAGTATTTT

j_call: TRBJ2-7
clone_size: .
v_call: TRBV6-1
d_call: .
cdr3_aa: CASSELSDPSYEQYF
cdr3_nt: TGTGCCAGCAGTGAATTGTCAGACCCTAGCTACGAGCAGTACTTC

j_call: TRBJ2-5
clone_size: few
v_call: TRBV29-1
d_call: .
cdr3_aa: CSVAEETQYF
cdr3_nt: TGCAGCGTTGCTGAAGAGACCCAGTACTTC

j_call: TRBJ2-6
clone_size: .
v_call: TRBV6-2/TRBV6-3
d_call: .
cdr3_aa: CASSYSTGTGANVLTF
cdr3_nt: TGTGCCAGCAGTTACTCGACCGGGACCGGGGCCAACGTCCTGACTTTC

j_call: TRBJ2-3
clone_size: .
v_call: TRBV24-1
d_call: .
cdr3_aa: CATSARAWGDTQYF
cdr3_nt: TGTGCCACCAGTGCCAGAGCGTGGGGAGATACGCAGTATTTT

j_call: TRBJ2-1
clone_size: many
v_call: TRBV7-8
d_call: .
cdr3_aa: CASSYREGDNEQFF
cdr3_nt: TGTGCCAGCAGCTACCGAGAGGGGGACAATGAGCAGTTCTTC

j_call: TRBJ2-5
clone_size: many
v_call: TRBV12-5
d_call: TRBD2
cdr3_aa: CASGLVVSGKDETQYF
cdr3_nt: TGTGCTAGTGGTTTGGTTGTTAGCGGGAAAGACGAGACCCAGTACTTC

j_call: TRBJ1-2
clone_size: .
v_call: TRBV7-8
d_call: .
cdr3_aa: CASSLGDQGYGYTF
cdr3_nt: TGTGCCAGCAGCTTAGGAGATCAAGGCTATGGCTACACCTTC

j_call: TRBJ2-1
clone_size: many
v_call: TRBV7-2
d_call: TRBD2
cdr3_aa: CASSLVGTSGTYNEQFF
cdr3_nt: TGTGCCAGCAGCTTAGTCGGGACTAGCGGTACCTACAATGAGCAGTTCTTC

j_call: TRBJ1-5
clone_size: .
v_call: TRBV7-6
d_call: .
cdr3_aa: CASSLGDGAYQPQHF
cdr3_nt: TGTGCCAGCAGCTTAGGAGACGGGGCTTATCAGCCCCAGCATTTT

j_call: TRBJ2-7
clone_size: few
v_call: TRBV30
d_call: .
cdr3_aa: CAWSPDSVTTMQYF
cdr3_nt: TGTGCCTGGAGCCCGGACAGCGTAACTACGATGCAGTACTTC

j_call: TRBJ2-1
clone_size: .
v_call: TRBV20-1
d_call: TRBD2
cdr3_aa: CSALAGGPRTEQFF
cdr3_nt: TGCAGTGCGTTAGCGGGAGGGCCGCGTACTGAGCAGTTCTTC

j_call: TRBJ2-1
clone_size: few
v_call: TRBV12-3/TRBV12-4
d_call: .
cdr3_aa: CASSLSGTPYNEQFF
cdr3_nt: TGTGCCAGCAGTTTGTCCGGGACCCCCTACAATGAGCAGTTCTTC

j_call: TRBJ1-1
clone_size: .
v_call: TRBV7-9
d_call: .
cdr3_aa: CASSPHVRDTEAFF
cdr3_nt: TGTGCCAGCAGCCCGCATGTCAGGGACACTGAAGCTTTCTTT